Listed here are 22 T cell receptor beta chains from one sample, sequenced in a study of sequential checkpoint blockade in melanoma. Treatment: randomized to nivolumab then ipilimumab (arm A) or the reverse (arm B). The data were produced by immunoSEQ multiplex PCR, yet TCRdb's version contains in-frame clones alone and is incomplete. The sample records 12,000 or so clones, 70% to 85% being singletons. The sample was CD8+ T cells sorted from blood (inferred from file names), taken from a patient given nivolumab and ipilimumab in sequence. All receptors derive from a human donor with melanoma.

This rearrangement joins TRBV27 to TRBJ1-5, with D tentatively TRBD1 (5 bases). The V end was cut by 0 bases, the J end by 9 bases, with 9 bases between. The CDR3 has 13 amino acids. Germline CDR1 reads MNHEY; CDR2 reads SMNVEV (reference sequence). CDR3 amino acids: CASSLSWGWPQHF. The CDR3 nucleotides are TGTGCCAGCAGTTTATCGTGGGGCTGGCCCCAGCATTTT.

The chain recombines TRBV9 with TRBJ1-4; 8 bases map to TRBD1. From germline, CDR1 is SGDLS and CDR2 YYNGEE. V was pared by 0 bases and J by 7 bases, with 5 bases of the junction left unmatched. CDR3 size: 15 residues. The CDR3 DNA reads as TGTGCCAGCAGCGTAGAAGACAGGGGAGGTGAAAAACTGTTTTTT. Its protein is CASSVEDRGGEKLFF.

The V and J genes are TRBV27 and TRBJ2-1, with 9 nucleotides matching TRBD2. The CDR3 totals 15 residues. Germline-derived CDR1 and CDR2 are MNHEY and SMNVEV (reference sequence). V was clipped by 2 bases and J by 10 bases; unmatched bases: 9. This chain's CDR3 is CASSLAGLALGEQFF. CDR3 in DNA: TGTGCCAGCAGTTTAGCGGGACTAGCCCTGGGGGAGCAGTTCTTC.

This clone appeared once. The chain has TRBV5-1 and TRBJ1-1, with D unresolved. Germline V CDR1 and CDR2: SGHRS, YFSETQ. The CDR3 totals 16 residues. The V end was cut by 1 base, the J end by 4 bases, with 17 bases between. The CDR3 sequence: CASSLRDVAEGTEAFF. The CDR3, as DNA: TGCGCCAGCAGCTTGAGGGATGTGGCGGAGGGCACTGAAGCTTTCTTT.

The genes are TRBV7-9 and TRBJ2-7; D is possibly TRBD1 (6 bases). V was cut by 2 bases and J by 3 bases, with 14 bases left in between. The CDR3 runs 15 residues. Germline V gives CDR1 SEHNR, CDR2 FQNEAQ (reference sequence). This chain's CDR3 is CASSLSQGRYYEQYF. The CDR3 nucleotides are TGTGCCAGCAGCTTATCACAGGGACGATACTACGAGCAGTACTTC.

This clone was observed a single time. This chain uses TRBV19 with TRBJ1-5, with no clear D. CDR3 length equals 15 residues. V lost 0 bases and J lost 2, with 8 bases in between. Germline CDR1 reads LNHDA; CDR2 reads SQIVND (reference sequence). For the CDR3, the DNA is TGTGCCAGTAGTATAGACCCCTACGGCAATCAGCCCCAGCATTTT. Its translation is CASSIDPYGNQPQHF.

V and J are TRBV9 and TRBJ1-4, with TRBD1 matching 9 bases. The J segment lost 6 bases and the V segment lost 0 bases, leaving 0 bases of the junction unmatched. This CDR3 is 14 amino acids long. CDR1 and CDR2 from the germline V gene are SGDLS and YYNGEE. This CDR3 reads CASSVGTGDEKLFF. CDR3 in DNA: TGTGCCAGCAGCGTAGGGACAGGGGATGAAAAACTGTTTTTT.

The chain has TRBV29-1 and TRBJ1-6, with D hard to call. The CDR3 consists of 13 residues. The V end lost 2 bases, the J end lost 10 bases, and 12 bases lay between the germline ends. Per the germline V gene, CDR1 is SQVTM and CDR2 is ANQGSEA. This CDR3 is CSVELGMGSPLHF. The CDR3 nucleotides are TGCAGCGTTGAACTGGGTATGGGCTCACCCCTCCACTTT.

V and J are TRBV9 and TRBJ1-2, with TRBD1 identical over 8 bases. The germline CDR1 and CDR2 sequences are SGDLS and YYNGEE. This CDR3 spans 16 amino acids. After removal of 3 bases from V and 2 bases from J, the junction contained 9 bases not matched to a gene. The CDR3 nucleotides are TGTGCCAGCAGCGGACTTACAGGGGGAGGCAACTATGGCTACACCTTC. Protein sequence: CASSGLTGGGNYGYTF.

Notes on this clone: Compared with germline, one end of the junction differs, possibly owing to a read error. The V and J genes are TRBV7-9 and TRBJ2-5, with D unclear. Germline V gene lookup returns CDR1 SEHNR and CDR2 FQNEAQ (reference sequence). The CDR3 runs to 16 residues. The CDR3 DNA sequence: TGTGCCACCGAAGGTAACGGAGCGAACCACCAGGAGACCCAGTACTTC. Amino acid sequence: CATEGNGANHQETQYF.

The chain links TRBV7-9 to TRBJ2-5, with D possibly TRBD1 on 6 matching bases. Trimming took off 8 bases at V and 4 bases at J, with 8 bases between the two ends. This CDR3 comprises 11 residues. CDR1 is SEHNR, CDR2 FQNEAQ, per germline (reference sequence). CDR3 region: CASVRGETQYF. The CDR3 nucleotides read TGTGCCAGCGTCAGGGGAGAGACCCAGTACTTC.

This clone was recorded a few times. The CDR3 DNA follows: TGTGCCAGCAGCCGGGGACTAGCGGGGGGGCCAGGGGCAGATACGCAGTATTTT. Translating it yields CASSRGLAGGPGADTQYF. The chain combines TRBV7-6 with TRBJ2-3, with TRBD2 matching over 16 bases. The CDR3 extends over 18 amino acids. Germline V CDR1 and CDR2: SGHVS, FNYEAQ. V lost 5 bases, J lost 4 bases, and 9 bases stayed unmatched.

The sample holds a few counts of this clone. This chain links TRBV19 with TRBJ2-1, with a possible D match to TRBD2 (5 bases). V lost 5 bases and J lost 10, with 9 bases in between. Germline values: CDR1 LNHDA, CDR2 SQIVND (reference sequence). This CDR3 spans 11 amino acids. The CDR3 region is CASSQSGEQFF. The CDR3 region has the DNA TGTGCCAGTAGTCAAAGCGGCGAGCAGTTCTTC.

The chain is built from TRBV19 and TRBJ2-5; 9 bases map to TRBD2. The germline V gene has CDR1 LNHDA and CDR2 SQIVND (reference sequence). Germline trimming cut 3 bases from V and 0 bases from J; bases unmatched to any gene: 2. CDR3 length equals 15 residues. CDR3 DNA sequence: TGTGCCAGTAGTATTAGCGGGGGAGACCAAGAGACCCAGTACTTC. Translation gives CASSISGGDQETQYF. Full variable domain (remainder filled in from reference TRBV19 and TRBJ2-5): DGGITQSPKYLFRKEGQNVTLSCEQNLNHDAMYWYRQDPGQGLRLIYYSQIVNDFQKGDIAEGYSVSREKKESFPLTVTSAQKNPTAFYLCASSISGGDQETQYFGPGTRLLVL.

The V gene is TRBV15, the J gene TRBJ2-3, with no clear D. The CDR3 is 13 amino acids. Germline values: CDR1 LNHNV, CDR2 YYDKDF (reference sequence). Trimming shortened V by 1 base and J by 4 bases, and 6 bases separated the two germline ends. CDR3 amino acids: CATSRVDSDTQYF. The DNA of the CDR3 is TGTGCCACCAGCAGAGTTGACTCAGATACGCAGTATTTT.

The J gene is TRBJ2-7, the V gene TRBV4-1; the match to TRBD1 covers 7 bases. CDR3 size: 15 residues. Germline V lookup: CDR1 MGHRA, CDR2 YSYEKL. V was pared by 1 base and J by 0 bases, with 3 bases of the junction left unmatched. CDR3 in amino acids: CASSQGRDSSYEQYF. CDR3 coding DNA: TGCGCCAGCAGCCAAGGAAGGGACAGCTCCTACGAGCAGTACTTC.

This clone was seen more than once but under ten times. The rearrangement joins TRBV13 to TRBJ2-1; the D is unclear. The CDR3 runs to 11 residues. Germline CDR1 is PRHDT and CDR2 is FYEKMQ (reference sequence). Trimming cost V 5 bases and J 6 bases, with 5 bases left between them. Here the CDR3 DNA reads TGTGCCAGCAGCCAAATCAATGAGCAGTTCTTC. Translation gives CASSQINEQFF.

V and J are TRBV10-3 and TRBJ2-1; 13 bases align to TRBD2. CDR3 size: 17 residues. V shed 5 bases, J shed 4 bases, and the junction held 8 bases outside the gene matches. Germline lookup yields CDR1 ENHRY and CDR2 SYGVKD. CDR3 amino acids: CAISRSTSGGIYNEQFF. CDR3 coding DNA: TGTGCCATCAGTCGATCGACTAGCGGGGGGATATACAATGAGCAGTTCTTC.

The chain carries TRBV6-5 and TRBJ2-5, with 7 bases aligning to TRBD1. The end of the DNA is better explained by TRBJ2-7, so the J call may be wrong. From germline, CDR1 is MNHEY and CDR2 SVGAGI. The CDR3 extends over 15 amino acids. DNA for the CDR3: TGTGCCAGCAGTTACGAAGCAGGGGGCTCCTACGAGCAGTACTTC. It codes for CASSYEAGGSYEQYF.

The gene calls are TRBV30 and TRBJ1-1; tentatively, D is TRBD1 (5 bases). CDR3 length equals 12 residues. V lost 4 bases and J 4 bases, leaving 10 bases between the germline ends. Germline V gene lookup returns CDR1 GTSNPN and CDR2 SVGIG (reference sequence). The CDR3 is CAWTPGGTEAFF. CDR3 coding DNA: TGTGCCTGGACCCCGGGGGGCACTGAAGCTTTCTTT.

This chain joins TRBV6-5 and TRBJ2-7; 7 nucleotides match TRBD2. Germline-derived CDR1 and CDR2 are MNHEY and SVGAGI. V shed 0 bases, J shed 7 bases, and the junction held 9 bases outside the gene matches. There are 15 residues in the CDR3. DNA for the CDR3: TGTGCCAGCAGTTACTCGAGCGGGATGAGTTGGGAGCAGTACTTC. Residues: CASSYSSGMSWEQYF.

The chain combines TRBV27 with TRBJ2-1; 7 bases fit TRBD1. Germline V CDR1 and CDR2: MNHEY, SMNVEV (reference sequence). Trimming took 6 bases from V and 1 from J; bases not matched to a gene: 6. The CDR3 is made up of 15 amino acids. CDR3 coding DNA: TGTGCCAGCAGGACGGACAGGCAATCCTACAATGAGCAGTTCTTC. This encodes CASRTDRQSYNEQFF.